This T cell receptor (beta chain) comes out of a study of blood T cell repertoires in COVID-19. At the level of the study: T cells, B-cell-depleted T cells, or PBMCs provided the cDNA or gDNA that served as material.

The CDR3 has 15 amino acids. Germline loops: CDR1 SNHLY, CDR2 FYNNEI. V dropped 3 bases and J dropped 2; count of bases not matched to a gene: 2. Source study methods: Amplifying reference gene primers gave estimates of nucleated cell counts. Using immunoSEQ multiplex PCR, the repertoire was profiled, and TCRdb retains in-frame clones only, with some absent. V, J and clone size were drawn from that table, and D and trimming were deduced from the DNA. The data hold approximately 100,000 clones, with around 85% observed a single time. This chain links TRBV2 with TRBJ1-1, with 11 bases matching TRBD1. The source material was peripheral blood. The TCR originated in a man older than 75 with acute or convalescent COVID-19. The CDR3 nucleotides read TGTGCCAGCAGTGAGGACAGGGGGCTAAACACTGAAGCTTTCTTT. Translation gives CASSEDRGLNTEAFF.